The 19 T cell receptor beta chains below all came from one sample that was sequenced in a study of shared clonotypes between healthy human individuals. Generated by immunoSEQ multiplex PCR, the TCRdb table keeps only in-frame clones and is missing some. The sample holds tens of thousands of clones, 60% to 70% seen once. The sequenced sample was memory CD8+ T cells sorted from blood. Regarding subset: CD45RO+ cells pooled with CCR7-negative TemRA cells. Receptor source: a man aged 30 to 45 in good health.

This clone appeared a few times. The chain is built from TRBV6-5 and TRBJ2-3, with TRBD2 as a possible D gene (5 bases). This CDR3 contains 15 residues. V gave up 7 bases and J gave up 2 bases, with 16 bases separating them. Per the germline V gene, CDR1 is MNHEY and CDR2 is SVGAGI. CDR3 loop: CASTRSGLATDTQYF. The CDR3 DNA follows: TGTGCCAGCACCCGCTCCGGACTCGCCACAGATACGCAGTATTTT.

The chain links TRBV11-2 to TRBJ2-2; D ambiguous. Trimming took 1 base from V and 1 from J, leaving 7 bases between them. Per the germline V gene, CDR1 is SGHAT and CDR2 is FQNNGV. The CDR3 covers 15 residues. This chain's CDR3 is CASSLVLGNTGELFF. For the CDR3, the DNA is TGTGCCAGCAGCTTAGTTCTAGGGAACACCGGGGAGCTGTTTTTT.

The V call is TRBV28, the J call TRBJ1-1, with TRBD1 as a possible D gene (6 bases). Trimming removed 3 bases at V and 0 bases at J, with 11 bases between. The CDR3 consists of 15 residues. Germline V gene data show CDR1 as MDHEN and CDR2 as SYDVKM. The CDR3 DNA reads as TGTGCCAGCAGTTTTTTGCCAGGGGTGAACACTGAAGCTTTCTTT. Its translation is CASSFLPGVNTEAFF.

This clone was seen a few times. CDR3: CASSFVGGTGELFF. The CDR3, as DNA: TGTGCCAGCAGTTTTGTGGGGGGCACCGGGGAGCTGTTTTTT. This sequence joins TRBV28 and TRBJ2-2, with D possibly TRBD2 on 6 matching bases. Looked up from germline, CDR1 is MDHEN and CDR2 is SYDVKM. V was trimmed by 3 bases and J by 4 bases, leaving 9 bases between them. The CDR3 is 14 amino acids.

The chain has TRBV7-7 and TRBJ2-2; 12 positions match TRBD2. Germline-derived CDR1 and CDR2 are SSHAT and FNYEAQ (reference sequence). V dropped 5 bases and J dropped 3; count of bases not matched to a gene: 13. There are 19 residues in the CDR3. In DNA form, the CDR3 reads TGTGCCAGCAGCATAGAACCTCCGACTAGCGGGAGTGACACCGGGGAGCTGTTTTTT. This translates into CASSIEPPTSGSDTGELFF.

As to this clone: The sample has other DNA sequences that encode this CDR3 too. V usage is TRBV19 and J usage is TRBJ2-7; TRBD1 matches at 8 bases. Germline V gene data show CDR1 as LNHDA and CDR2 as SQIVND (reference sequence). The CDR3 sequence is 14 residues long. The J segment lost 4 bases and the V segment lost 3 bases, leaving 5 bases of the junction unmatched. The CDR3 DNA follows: TGTGCCAGTAGTATTGCAGGGGGCTCTTACGAGCAGTACTTC. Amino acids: CASSIAGGSYEQYF.

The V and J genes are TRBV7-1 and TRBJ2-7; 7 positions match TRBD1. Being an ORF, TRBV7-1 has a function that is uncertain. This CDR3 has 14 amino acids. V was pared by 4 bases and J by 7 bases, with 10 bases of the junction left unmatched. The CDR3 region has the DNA TGTGCCAGCAGCTTATTGCAGGGGGTGTGGGAGCAGTACTTC. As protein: CASSLLQGVWEQYF.

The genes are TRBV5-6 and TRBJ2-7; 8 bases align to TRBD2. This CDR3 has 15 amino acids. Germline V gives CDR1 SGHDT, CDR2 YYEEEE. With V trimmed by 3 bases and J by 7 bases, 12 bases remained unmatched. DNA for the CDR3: TGTGCCAGCAGCTCGGGAGGGTATCTGGGAAGGGAGCAGTACTTC. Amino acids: CASSSGGYLGREQYF. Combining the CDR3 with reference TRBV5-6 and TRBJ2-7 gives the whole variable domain DAGVTQSPTHLIKTRGQQVTLRCSPKSGHDTVSWYQQALGQGPQFIFQYYEEEERQRGNFPDRFSGHQFPNYSSELNVNALLLGDSALYLCASSSGGYLGREQYFGPGTRLTVT.

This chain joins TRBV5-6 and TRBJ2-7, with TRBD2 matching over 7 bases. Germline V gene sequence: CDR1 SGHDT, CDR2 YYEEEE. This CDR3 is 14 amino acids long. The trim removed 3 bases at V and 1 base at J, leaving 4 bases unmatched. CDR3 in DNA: TGTGCCAGCAGCTCCGAGCGGGAATCCTACGAGCAGTACTTC. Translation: CASSSERESYEQYF.

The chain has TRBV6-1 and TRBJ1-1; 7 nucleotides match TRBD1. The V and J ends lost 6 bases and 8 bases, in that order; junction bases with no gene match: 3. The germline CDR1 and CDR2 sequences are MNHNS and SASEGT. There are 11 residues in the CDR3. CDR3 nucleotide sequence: TGTGCCAGCAGACAGGGGACAGAAGCTTTCTTT. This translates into CASRQGTEAFF.

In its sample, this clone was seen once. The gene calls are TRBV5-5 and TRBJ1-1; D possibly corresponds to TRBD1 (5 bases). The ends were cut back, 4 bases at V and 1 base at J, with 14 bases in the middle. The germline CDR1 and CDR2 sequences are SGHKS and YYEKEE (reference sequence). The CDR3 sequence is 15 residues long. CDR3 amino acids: CASSTAPGRNTEAFF. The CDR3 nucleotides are TGTGCCAGCAGCACAGCACCAGGGAGGAACACTGAAGCTTTCTTT. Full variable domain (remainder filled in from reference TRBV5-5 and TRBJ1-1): DAGVTQSPTHLIKTRGQQVTLRCSPISGHKSVSWYQQVLGQGPQFIFQYYEKEERGRGNFPDRFSARQFPNYSSELNVNALLLGDSALYLCASSTAPGRNTEAFFGQGTRLTVV.

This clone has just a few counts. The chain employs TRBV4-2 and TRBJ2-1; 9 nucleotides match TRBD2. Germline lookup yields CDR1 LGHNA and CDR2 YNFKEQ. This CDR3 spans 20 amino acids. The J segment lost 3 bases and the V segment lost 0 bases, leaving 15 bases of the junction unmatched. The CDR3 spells CASSQEGGLSGRPVYNEQFF. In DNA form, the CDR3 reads TGTGCCAGCAGCCAAGAGGGGGGTTTGAGCGGGAGGCCGGTCTACAATGAGCAGTTCTTC.

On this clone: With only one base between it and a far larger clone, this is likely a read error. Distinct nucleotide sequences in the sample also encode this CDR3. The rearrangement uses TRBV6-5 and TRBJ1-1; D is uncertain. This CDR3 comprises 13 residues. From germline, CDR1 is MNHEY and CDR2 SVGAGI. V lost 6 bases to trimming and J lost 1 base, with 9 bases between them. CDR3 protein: CASSPQRNTEAFF. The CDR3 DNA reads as TGTGCCAGCAGCCCCCAACGGAACACTGAAGCTTTCTTT.

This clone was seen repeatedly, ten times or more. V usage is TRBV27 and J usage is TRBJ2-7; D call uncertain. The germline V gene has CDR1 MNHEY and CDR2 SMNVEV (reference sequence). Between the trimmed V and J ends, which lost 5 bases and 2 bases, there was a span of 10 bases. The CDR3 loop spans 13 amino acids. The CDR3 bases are TGTGCCAGCAGTCCCGCGTTTGCCTACGAGCAGTACTTC. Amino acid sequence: CASSPAFAYEQYF.

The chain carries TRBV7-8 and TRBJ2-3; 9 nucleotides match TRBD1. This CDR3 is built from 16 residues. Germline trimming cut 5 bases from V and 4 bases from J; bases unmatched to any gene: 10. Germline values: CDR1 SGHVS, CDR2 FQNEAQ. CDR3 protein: CASSPRTGAEADTQYF. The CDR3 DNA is TGTGCCAGCAGCCCCCGGACAGGGGCGGAGGCAGATACGCAGTATTTT.

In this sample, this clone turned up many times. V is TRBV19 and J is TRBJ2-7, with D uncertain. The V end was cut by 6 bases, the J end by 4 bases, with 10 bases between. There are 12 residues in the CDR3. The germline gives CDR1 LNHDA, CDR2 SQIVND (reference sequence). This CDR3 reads CASSAQDYEQYF. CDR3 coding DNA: TGTGCCAGTAGCGCTCAGGATTACGAGCAGTACTTC.

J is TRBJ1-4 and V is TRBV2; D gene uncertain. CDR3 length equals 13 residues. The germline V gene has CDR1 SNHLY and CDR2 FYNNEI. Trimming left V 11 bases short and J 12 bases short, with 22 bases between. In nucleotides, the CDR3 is TGTGCCGTCCTCCTGGCCGGCGGCGGAGAACTGTTTTTT. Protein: CAVLLAGGGELFF.

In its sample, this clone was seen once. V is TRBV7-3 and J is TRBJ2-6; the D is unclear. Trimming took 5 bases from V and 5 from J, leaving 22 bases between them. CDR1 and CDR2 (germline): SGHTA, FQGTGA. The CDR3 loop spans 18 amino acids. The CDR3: CASSGQKRLQSRANVLTF. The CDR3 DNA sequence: TGTGCCAGCAGCGGGCAAAAACGCTTACAAAGTCGGGCCAACGTCCTGACTTTC.

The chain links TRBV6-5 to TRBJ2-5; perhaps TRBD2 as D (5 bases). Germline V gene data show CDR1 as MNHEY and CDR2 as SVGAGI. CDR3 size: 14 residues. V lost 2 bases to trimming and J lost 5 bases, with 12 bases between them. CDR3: CASSYLASPETQYF. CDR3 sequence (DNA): TGTGCCAGCAGTTACCTTGCTAGCCCCGAGACCCAGTACTTC.